What follows is one T cell receptor (beta chain) and its context. The antigen is undetermined. The data originate from a study of monozygotic twins with inflammatory bowel disease. Points from the study as a whole: Using the inverse Simpson index, IBD patients had lower TCRbeta diversity than healthy co-twins. The data offered no way to tell different T cell subtypes apart.

One blood sample of roughly 2.5 ml was taken from each donor. Each TCR library consumed about 3,700 ng of total RNA. TCRdb reanalyzed the 5' RACE reads and collapses them to one entry per CDR3 protein, without DNA. The specimen's table records roughly 200,000 distinct CDR3 sequences. The CDR3 has 13 amino acids. From germline, CDR1 is DFQATT and CDR2 SNEGSKA (reference sequence). Sequences were obtained from blood. This TCR came from a human donor with ulcerative colitis or Crohn's disease, or a healthy co-twin of an affected twin (not recorded which). The rearrangement links TRBV20-1 to TRBJ1-1. The CDR3 loop is CSARDPGRSEAFF.